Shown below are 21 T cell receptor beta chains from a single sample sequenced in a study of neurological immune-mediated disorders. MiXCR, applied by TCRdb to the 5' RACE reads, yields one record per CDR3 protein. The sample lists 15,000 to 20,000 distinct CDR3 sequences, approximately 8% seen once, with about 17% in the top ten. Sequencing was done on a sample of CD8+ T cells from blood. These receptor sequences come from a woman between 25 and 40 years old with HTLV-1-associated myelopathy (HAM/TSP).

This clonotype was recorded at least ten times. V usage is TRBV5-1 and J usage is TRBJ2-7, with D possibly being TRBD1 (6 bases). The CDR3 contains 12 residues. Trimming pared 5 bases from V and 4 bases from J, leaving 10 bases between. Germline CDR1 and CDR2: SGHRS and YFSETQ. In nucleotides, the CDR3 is TGCGCCAGCAGAACAGGGAATTACGAGCAGTACTTC. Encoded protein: CASRTGNYEQYF. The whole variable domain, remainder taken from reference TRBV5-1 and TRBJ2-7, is KAGVTQTPRYLIKTRGQQVTLSCSPISGHRSVSWYQQTPGQGLQFLFEYFSETQRNKGNFPGRFSGRQFSNSRSEMNVSTLELGDSALYLCASRTGNYEQYFGPGTRLTVT.

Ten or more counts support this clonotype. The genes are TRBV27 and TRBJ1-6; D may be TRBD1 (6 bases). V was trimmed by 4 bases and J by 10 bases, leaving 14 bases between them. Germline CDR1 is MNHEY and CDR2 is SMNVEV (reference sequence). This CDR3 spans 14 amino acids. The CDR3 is CASSSGQGISPLHF. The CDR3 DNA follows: TGTGCCAGCAGTTCCGGTCAGGGGATATCACCCCTCCACTTT.

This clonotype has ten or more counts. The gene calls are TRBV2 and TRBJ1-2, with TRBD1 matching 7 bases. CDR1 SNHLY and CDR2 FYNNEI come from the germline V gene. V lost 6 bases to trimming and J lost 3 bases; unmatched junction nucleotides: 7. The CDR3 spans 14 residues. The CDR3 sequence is CASSPTGTDYGYTF. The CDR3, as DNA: TGTGCCAGCAGCCCGACCGGGACAGACTATGGCTACACCTTC.

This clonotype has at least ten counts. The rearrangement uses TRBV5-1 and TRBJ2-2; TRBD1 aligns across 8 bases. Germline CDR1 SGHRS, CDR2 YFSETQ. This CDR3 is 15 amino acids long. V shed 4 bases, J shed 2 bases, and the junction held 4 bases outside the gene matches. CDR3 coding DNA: TGCGCCAGCAGCACGGGACAGGACAACACCGGGGAGCTGTTTTTT. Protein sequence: CASSTGQDNTGELFF. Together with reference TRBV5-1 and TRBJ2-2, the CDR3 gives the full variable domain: KAGVTQTPRYLIKTRGQQVTLSCSPISGHRSVSWYQQTPGQGLQFLFEYFSETQRNKGNFPGRFSGRQFSNSRSEMNVSTLELGDSALYLCASSTGQDNTGELFFGEGSRLTVL.

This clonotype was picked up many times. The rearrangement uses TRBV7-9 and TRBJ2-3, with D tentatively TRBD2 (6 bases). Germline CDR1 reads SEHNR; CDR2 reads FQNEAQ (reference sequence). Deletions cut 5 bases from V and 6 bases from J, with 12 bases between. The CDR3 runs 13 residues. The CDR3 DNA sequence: TGTGCCAGCAGCCTTGGGACTCTGGATACGCAGTATTTT. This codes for CASSLGTLDTQYF. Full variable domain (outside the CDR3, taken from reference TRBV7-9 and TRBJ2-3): DTGVSQNPRHKITKRGQNVTFRCDPISEHNRLYWYRQTLGQGPEFLTYFQNEAQLEKSRLLSDRFSAERPKGSFSTLEIQRTEQGDSAMYLCASSLGTLDTQYFGPGTRLTVL.

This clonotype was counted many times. CDR3 in amino acids: CASSLEWGNVGYTF. The CDR3 DNA reads as TGCGCCAGCAGCTTGGAATGGGGTAATGTCGGCTACACCTTC. The chain uses TRBV5-1 and TRBJ1-2; D uncertain. V gave up 0 bases and J gave up 8 bases, with 14 bases separating them. This CDR3 has 14 amino acids. Germline CDR1 SGHRS, CDR2 YFSETQ. The full variable domain, rest sourced from reference TRBV5-1 and TRBJ1-2, is KAGVTQTPRYLIKTRGQQVTLSCSPISGHRSVSWYQQTPGQGLQFLFEYFSETQRNKGNFPGRFSGRQFSNSRSEMNVSTLELGDSALYLCASSLEWGNVGYTFGSGTRLTVV.

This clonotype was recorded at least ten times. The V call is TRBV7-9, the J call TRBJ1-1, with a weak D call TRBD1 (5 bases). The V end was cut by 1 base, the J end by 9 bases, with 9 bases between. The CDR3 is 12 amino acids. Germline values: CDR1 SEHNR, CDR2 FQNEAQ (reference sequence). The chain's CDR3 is CASSLGGDKAFF. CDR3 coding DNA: TGTGCCAGCAGCTTAGGGGGGGATAAAGCTTTCTTT.

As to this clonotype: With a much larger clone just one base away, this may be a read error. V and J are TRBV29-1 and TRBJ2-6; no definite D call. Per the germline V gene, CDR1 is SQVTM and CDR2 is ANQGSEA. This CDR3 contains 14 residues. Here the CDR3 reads CSVVGHSRANVLTF. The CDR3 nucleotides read TGCAGCGTTGTTGGCCACTCTAGGGCCAACGTCCTGACTTTC.

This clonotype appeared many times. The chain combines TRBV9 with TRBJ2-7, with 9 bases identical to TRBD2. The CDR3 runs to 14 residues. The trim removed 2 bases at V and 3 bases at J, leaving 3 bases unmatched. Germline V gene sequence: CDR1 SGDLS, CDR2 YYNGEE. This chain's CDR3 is CASSVASGDYEQYF. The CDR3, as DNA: TGTGCCAGCAGCGTCGCTAGCGGGGACTACGAGCAGTACTTC.

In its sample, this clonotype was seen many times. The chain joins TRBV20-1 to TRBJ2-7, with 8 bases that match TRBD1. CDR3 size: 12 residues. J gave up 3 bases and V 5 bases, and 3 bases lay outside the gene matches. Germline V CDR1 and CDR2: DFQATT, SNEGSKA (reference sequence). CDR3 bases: TGCAGTGCTCAGGACAGGGACTACGAGCAGTACTTC. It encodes CSAQDRDYEQYF.

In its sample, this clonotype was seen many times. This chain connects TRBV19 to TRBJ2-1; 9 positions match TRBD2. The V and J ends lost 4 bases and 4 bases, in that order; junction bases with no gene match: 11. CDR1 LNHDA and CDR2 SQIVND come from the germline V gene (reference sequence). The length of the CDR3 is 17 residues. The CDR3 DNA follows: TGTGCCAGTAGTACGACCGATACTAGCGGGCCTTACAATGAGCAGTTCTTC. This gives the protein CASSTTDTSGPYNEQFF.

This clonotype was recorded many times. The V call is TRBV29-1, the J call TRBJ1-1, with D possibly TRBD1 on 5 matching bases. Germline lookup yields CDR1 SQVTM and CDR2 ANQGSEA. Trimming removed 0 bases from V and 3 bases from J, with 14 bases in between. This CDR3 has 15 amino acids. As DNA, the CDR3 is TGCAGCGTTGAAGATCCCCGGGGCCAGGACACTGAAGCTTTCTTT. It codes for CSVEDPRGQDTEAFF.

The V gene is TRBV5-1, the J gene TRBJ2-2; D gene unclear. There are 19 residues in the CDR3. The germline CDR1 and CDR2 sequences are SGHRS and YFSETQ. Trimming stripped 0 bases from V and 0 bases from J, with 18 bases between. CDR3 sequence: CASSLDLKGTEPNTGELFF. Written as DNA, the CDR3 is TGCGCCAGCAGCTTGGACCTTAAGGGTACAGAACCGAACACCGGGGAGCTGTTTTTT.

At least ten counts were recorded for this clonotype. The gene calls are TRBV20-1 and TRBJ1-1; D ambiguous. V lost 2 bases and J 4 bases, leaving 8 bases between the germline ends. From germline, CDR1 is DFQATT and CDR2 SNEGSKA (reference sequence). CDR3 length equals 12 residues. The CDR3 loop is CSARKRVTEAFF. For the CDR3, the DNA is TGCAGTGCTAGAAAACGGGTCACTGAAGCTTTCTTT.

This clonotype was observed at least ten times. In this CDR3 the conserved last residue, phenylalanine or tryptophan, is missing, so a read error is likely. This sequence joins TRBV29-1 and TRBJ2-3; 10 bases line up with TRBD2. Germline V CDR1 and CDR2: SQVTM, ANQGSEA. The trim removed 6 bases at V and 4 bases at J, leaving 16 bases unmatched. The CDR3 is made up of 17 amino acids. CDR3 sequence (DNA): TGCAGCGTCGAGTGGAGCGGGGGGGCCTCATCGGCAGATACGCAGTATTTG. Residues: CSVEWSGGASSADTQYL.

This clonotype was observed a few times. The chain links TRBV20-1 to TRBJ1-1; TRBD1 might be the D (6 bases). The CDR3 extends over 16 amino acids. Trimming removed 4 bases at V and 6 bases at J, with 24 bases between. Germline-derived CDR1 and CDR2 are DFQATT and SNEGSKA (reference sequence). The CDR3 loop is CSAIPLGGAEYSEAFF. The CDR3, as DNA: TGCAGTGCTATCCCCTTGGGGGGGGCTGAATATTCTGAAGCTTTCTTT.

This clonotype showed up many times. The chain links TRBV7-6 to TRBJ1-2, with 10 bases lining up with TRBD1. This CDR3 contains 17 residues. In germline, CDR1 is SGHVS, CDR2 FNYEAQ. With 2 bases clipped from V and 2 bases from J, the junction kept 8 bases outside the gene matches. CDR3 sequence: CASSLTLWGQGNYGYTF. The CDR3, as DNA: TGTGCCAGCAGCTTAACTCTCTGGGGACAGGGGAACTATGGCTACACCTTC.

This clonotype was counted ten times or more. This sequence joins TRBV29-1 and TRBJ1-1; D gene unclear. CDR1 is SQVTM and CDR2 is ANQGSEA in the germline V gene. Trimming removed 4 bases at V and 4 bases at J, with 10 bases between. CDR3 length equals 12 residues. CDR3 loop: CSVGELGTEAFF. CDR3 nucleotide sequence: TGCAGCGTTGGGGAGTTAGGCACTGAAGCTTTCTTT.

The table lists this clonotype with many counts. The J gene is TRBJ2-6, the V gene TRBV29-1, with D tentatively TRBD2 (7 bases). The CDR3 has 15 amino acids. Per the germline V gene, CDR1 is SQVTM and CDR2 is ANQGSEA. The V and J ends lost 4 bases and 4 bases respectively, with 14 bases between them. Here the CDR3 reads CSVALAGAGANVLTF. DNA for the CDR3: TGCAGCGTTGCCTTGGCGGGGGCCGGGGCCAACGTCCTGACTTTC.

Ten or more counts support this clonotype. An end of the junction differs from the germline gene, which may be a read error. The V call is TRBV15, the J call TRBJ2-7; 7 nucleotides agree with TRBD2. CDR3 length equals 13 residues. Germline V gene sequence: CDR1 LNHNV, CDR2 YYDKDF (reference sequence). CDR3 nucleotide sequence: TGTGCCACCAGCAGTTCTCCCGCGGGGGAGCCGTACTTC. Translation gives CATSSSPAGEPYF.

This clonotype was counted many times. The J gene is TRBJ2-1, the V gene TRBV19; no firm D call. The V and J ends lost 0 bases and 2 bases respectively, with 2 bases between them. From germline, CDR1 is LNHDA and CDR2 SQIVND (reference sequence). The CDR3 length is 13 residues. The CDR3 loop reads CASSIDTYNEQFF. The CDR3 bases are TGTGCCAGTAGTATAGATACCTACAATGAGCAGTTCTTC.